This T cell receptor (beta chain) comes out of a study of low-dose radiotherapy and immunotherapy resistance in tumors. Study-wide context: Per fraction, Cohort 1 was given 0.5 Gy every 2 weeks, for a total of 6.5 Gy. Cohort 2 patients were irradiated with 1 Gy every two weeks, reaching 13 Gy over 26 weeks. Intravenously given cyclophosphamide 200 mg/m2 followed a two-week schedule that placed each dose one day before radiation and immunotherapy.

This CDR3 has 19 residues. With 5 bases removed from V and 4 bases from J, the gap between germline ends came to 24 bases. The germline CDR1 and CDR2 sequences are MNHEY and SVGEGT. Time point given: after trial treatment. The treatment: LDRT plus nivolumab, ipilimumab, low-dose cyclophosphamide and aspirin (RACIN trial). Patients eligible had advanced solid tumors without tumor-infiltrating lymphocytes. This clonotype is labeled medium-sized. TRAV and TRBV primers primed cDNA for both TCRalpha and TCRbeta. With a V-primer adapter and a constant-region primer, TCRs were amplified for about 22 PCR cycles. One entry per CDR3 protein results from TCRdb running MiXCR on the reads. The sample consists of about 30,000 distinct CDR3 sequences, around 50% of them appearing once.

This receptor was taken from a male donor with gallbladder cancer. The chain joins TRBV6-2 or TRBV6-3 to TRBJ2-6; D possibly corresponds to TRBD1 (6 bases). Specimen: PBMCs, collected after low-dose radiotherapy plus immunotherapy. CDR3 region: CASSGPRQGGVAGANVLTF. The DNA for the CDR3 is TGTGCCAGCAGTGGCCCGCGACAAGGGGGAGTCGCCGGGGCCAACGTCCTGACTTTC.